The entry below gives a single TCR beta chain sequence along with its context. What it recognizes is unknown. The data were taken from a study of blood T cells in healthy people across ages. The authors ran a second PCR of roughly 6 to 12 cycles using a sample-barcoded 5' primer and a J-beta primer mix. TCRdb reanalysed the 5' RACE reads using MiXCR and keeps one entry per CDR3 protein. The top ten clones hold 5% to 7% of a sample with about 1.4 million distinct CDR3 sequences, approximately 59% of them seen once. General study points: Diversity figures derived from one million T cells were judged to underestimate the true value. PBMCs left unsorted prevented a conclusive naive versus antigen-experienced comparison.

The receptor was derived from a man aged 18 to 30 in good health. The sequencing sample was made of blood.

The CDR3 is CATSGGSYEQYF. In DNA, the CDR3 is TGTGCCACCAGTGGCGGCTCCTACGAGCAGTACTTC. The chain couples TRBV24-1 to TRBJ2-4; D unclear. The J call may be wrong; the DNA end is better matched by TRBJ2-7. The CDR3 is 12 amino acids. Germline CDR1 and CDR2: KGHDR and SFDVKD.